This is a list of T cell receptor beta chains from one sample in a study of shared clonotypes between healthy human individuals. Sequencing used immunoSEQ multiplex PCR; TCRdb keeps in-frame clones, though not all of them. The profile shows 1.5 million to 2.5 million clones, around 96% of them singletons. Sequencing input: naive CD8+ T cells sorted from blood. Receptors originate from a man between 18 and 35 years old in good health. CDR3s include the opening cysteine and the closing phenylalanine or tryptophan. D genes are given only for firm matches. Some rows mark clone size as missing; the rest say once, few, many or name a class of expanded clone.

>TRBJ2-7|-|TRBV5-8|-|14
CASSLDDTEYEQYF
TGTGCCAGCAGCTTGGACGACACGGAATACGAGCAGTACTTC
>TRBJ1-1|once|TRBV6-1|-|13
CASSKGGVTEAFF
TGTGCCAGCAGCAAGGGGGGGGTCACTGAAGCTTTCTTT
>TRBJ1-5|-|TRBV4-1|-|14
CASSQGQGDQPQHF
TGCGCCAGCAGCCAAGGGCAGGGTGATCAGCCCCAGCATTTT
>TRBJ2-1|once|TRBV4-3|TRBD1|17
CASSQAQTGDEYNEQFF
TGCGCCAGCAGCCAAGCCCAGACAGGGGACGAATACAATGAGCAGTTCTTC
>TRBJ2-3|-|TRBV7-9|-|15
CASSPKGPHTDTQYF
TGTGCCAGCAGCCCTAAGGGTCCCCACACAGATACGCAGTATTTT
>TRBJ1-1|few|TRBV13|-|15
CASSYGMGTGTEAFF
TGTGCCAGCAGCTACGGGATGGGGACGGGCACTGAAGCTTTCTTT
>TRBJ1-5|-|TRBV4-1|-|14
CASSLRTGNQPQHF
TGCGCCAGCAGCCTCCGGACGGGAAATCAGCCCCAGCATTTT
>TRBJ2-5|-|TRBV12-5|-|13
CASGFSLYEGQYF
TGTGCTAGTGGTTTCTCCCTCTACGAGGGCCAGTACTTC
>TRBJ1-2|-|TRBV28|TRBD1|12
CASSPGQPGYTF
TGTGCCAGCAGTCCGGGACAGCCGGGCTACACCTTC
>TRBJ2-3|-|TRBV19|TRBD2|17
CASSIRGLAGVTDTQYF
TGTGCCAGTAGTATAAGGGGACTAGCGGGAGTCACAGATACGCAGTATTTT
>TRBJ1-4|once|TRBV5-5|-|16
CASSLSSTGTNEKLFF
TGTGCCAGCAGCTTGTCCTCCACAGGGACTAATGAAAAACTGTTTTTT
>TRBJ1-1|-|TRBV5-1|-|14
CASSLRTANTEAFF
TGCGCCAGCAGCCTTCGTACAGCGAACACTGAAGCTTTCTTT
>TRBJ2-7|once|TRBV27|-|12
CASSLSLYEQYF
TGTGCCAGCAGTTTAAGCCTCTACGAGCAGTACTTC
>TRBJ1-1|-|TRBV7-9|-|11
CASSPFAEAFF
TGTGCCAGCAGCCCCTTTGCTGAAGCTTTCTTT
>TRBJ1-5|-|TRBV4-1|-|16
CASSQDLRGSNQPQHF
TGCGCCAGCAGCCAAGATTTGCGGGGTAGCAATCAGCCCCAGCATTTT
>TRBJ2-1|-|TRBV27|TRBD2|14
CASSQGLAGGEQFF
TGTGCCAGCAGCCAGGGACTAGCGGGAGGGGAGCAGTTCTTC
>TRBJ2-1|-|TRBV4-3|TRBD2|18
CASSHSGLAAFSYNEQFF
TGCGCCAGCAGCCACAGTGGGCTAGCGGCTTTCTCCTACAATGAGCAGTTCTTC
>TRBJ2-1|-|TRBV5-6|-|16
CASSSENRLSYNEQFF
TGTGCCAGCAGCTCAGAAAATCGCCTCTCCTACAATGAGCAGTTCTTC
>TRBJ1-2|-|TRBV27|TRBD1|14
CASSPQGVGYGYTF
TGTGCCAGCAGTCCACAGGGGGTCGGCTATGGCTACACCTTC
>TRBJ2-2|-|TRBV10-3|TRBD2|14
CAISLAGGDGELFF
TGTGCCATCAGCCTAGCGGGGGGGGACGGGGAGCTGTTTTTT
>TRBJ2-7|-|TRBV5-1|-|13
CASSLGGVTEQYF
TGCGCCAGCAGCTTGGGCGGCGTAACCGAGCAGTACTTC
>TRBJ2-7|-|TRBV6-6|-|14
CASSPRASPYEQYF
TGTGCCAGCAGTCCCCGGGCGTCCCCCTACGAGCAGTACTTC
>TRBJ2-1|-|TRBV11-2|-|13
CASSPWGDNEQFF
TGTGCCAGCAGCCCATGGGGGGACAATGAGCAGTTCTTC
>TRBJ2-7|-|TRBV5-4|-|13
CASSLDLSYEQYF
TGTGCCAGCAGCTTGGACCTTTCCTACGAGCAGTACTTC
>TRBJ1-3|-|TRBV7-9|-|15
CASSLANGSGNTIYF
TGTGCCAGCAGCTTAGCCAACGGGTCTGGAAACACCATATATTTT
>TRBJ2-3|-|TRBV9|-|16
CASSVSSNERTDTQYF
TGTGCCAGCAGCGTATCGAGTAACGAGCGCACAGATACGCAGTATTTT
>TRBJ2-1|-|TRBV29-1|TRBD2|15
CSVVLAEGSYNEQFF
TGCAGCGTTGTTCTAGCGGAAGGCTCCTACAATGAGCAGTTCTTC
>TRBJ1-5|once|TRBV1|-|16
CTSSQDGRTGNQPQHF
TGCACCAGCAGCCAAGATGGTCGGACAGGAAATCAGCCCCAGCATTTT
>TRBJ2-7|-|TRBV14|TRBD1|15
CASSPMDRADYEQYF
TGTGCCAGCAGCCCAATGGACAGGGCGGACTACGAGCAGTACTTC
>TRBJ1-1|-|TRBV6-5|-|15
CASSPLRGLNTEAFF
TGTGCCAGCAGTCCACTCCGGGGTTTGAACACTGAAGCTTTCTTT
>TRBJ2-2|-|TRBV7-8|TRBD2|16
CASSLGLAGVTGELFF
TGTGCCAGCAGCTTAGGATTAGCGGGAGTCACCGGGGAGCTGTTTTTT
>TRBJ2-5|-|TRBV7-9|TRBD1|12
CAYRGAQETQYF
TGTGCCTACAGGGGGGCGCAAGAGACCCAGTACTTC
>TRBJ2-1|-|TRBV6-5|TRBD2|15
CASSVLAEAYNEQFF
TGTGCCAGCAGCGTACTAGCGGAGGCTTACAATGAGCAGTTCTTC
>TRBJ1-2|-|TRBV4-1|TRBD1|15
CASSPRTGGNYGYTF
TGCGCCAGCAGCCCGAGGACAGGGGGTAACTATGGCTACACCTTC
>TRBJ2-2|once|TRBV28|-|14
CASSFLMDTGELFF
TGTGCCAGCAGTTTCCTCATGGACACCGGGGAGCTGTTTTTT
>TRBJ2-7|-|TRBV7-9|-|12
CASSYPGQEQYF
TGTGCCAGCAGCTATCCGGGCCAAGAGCAGTACTTC
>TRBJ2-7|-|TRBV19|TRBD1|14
CATSFGTGSYEQYF
TGTGCCACCTCTTTCGGGACAGGGTCCTACGAGCAGTACTTC
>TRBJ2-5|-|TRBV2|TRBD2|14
CASSQGVGGETQYF
TGTGCCAGCAGTCAGGGCGTCGGGGGGGAGACCCAGTACTTC
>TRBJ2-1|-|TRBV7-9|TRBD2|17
CASSPGTSGGSYNEQFF
TGTGCCAGCAGCCCAGGGACTAGCGGGGGCTCCTACAATGAGCAGTTCTTC
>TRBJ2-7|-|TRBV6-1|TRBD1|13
CASSEGQEHEQYF
TGTGCCAGCAGTGAGGGACAGGAGCACGAGCAGTACTTC
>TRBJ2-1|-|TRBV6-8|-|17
CASSSGAGSYNYNEQFF
TGTGCCAGCTCCTCGGGGGCAGGGTCGTATAACTACAATGAGCAGTTCTTC
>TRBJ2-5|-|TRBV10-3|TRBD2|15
CAIGTSGGATETQYF
TGTGCCATCGGAACTAGCGGGGGGGCGACGGAGACCCAGTACTTC
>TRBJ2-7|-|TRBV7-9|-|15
CASSNPGESSYEQYF
TGTGCCAGCAGCAATCCGGGGGAAAGCTCCTACGAGCAGTACTTC
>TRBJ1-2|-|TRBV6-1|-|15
CASSEKGTPVYGYTF
TGTGCCAGCAGTGAAAAAGGAACACCGGTCTATGGCTACACCTTC
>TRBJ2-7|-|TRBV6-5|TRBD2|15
CASSYSVGGPGEQYF
TGTGCCAGCAGTTACTCCGTGGGAGGGCCGGGAGAGCAGTACTTC
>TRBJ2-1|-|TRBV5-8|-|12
CASSLDYNEQFF
TGTGCCAGCAGCTTGGACTACAATGAGCAGTTCTTC
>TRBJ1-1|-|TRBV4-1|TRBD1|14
CASSPRTGYGEAFF
TGCGCCAGCAGCCCGCGGACAGGGTACGGTGAAGCTTTCTTT
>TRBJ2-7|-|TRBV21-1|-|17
CASSNCSSISWSYEQYF
TGTGCCAGCAGCAACTGTTCGAGTATTTCCTGGTCCTACGAGCAGTACTTC
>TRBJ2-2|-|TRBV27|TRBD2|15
CASSLGLATTGELFF
TGTGCCAGCAGTCTTGGACTAGCAACAACCGGGGAGCTGTTTTTT
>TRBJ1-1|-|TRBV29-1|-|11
CSVDRDTEAFF
TGCAGCGTTGACAGGGACACTGAAGCTTTCTTT
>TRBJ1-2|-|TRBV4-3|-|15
CASSQDFETNYGYTF
TGCGCCAGCAGCCAAGATTTTGAAACTAACTATGGCTACACCTTC
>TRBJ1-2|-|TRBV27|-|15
CASSLGPGQAYGYTF
TGTGCCAGCAGTTTGGGCCCGGGTCAGGCCTATGGCTACACCTTC
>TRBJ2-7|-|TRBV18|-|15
CASSPLGEYSYEQYF
TGTGCCAGCTCACCACTCGGAGAATACTCCTACGAGCAGTACTTC
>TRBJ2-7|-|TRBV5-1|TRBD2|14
CASSTSGSPYEQYF
TGCGCCAGCAGTACTAGCGGGAGCCCCTACGAGCAGTACTTC
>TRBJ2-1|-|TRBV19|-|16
CASSMSGQGVYNEQFF
TGTGCCAGTAGTATGAGCGGGCAGGGGGTCTACAATGAGCAGTTCTTC